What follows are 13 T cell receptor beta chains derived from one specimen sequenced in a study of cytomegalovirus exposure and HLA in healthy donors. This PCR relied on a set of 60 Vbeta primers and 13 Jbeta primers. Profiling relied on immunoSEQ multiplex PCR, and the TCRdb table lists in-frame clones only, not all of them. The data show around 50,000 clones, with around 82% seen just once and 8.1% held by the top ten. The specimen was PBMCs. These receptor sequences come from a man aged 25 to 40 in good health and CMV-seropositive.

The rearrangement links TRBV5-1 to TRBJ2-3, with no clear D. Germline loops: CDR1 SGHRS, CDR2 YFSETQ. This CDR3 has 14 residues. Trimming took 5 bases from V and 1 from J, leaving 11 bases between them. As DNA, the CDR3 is TGCGCCAGCAGATATTCGTCAGGCACAGATACGCAGTATTTT. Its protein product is CASRYSSGTDTQYF.

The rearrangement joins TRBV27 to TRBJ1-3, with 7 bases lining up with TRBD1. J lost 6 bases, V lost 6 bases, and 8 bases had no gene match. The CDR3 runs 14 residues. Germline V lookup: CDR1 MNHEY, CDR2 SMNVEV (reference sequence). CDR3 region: CASSPITGANTIYF. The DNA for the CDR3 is TGTGCCAGCAGCCCTATCACAGGGGCAAACACCATATATTTT.

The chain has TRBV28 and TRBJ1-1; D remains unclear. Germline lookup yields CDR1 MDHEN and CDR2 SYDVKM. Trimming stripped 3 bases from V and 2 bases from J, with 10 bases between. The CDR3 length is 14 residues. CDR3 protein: CASSFFSGNTEAFF. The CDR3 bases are TGTGCCAGCAGTTTCTTTTCGGGTAACACTGAAGCTTTCTTT.

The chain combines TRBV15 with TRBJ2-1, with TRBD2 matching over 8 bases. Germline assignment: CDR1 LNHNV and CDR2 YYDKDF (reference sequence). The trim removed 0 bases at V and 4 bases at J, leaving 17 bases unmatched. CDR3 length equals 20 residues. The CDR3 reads CATSRDKGIPGLGYYNEQFF. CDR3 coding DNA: TGTGCCACCAGCAGAGATAAGGGAATCCCGGGACTAGGATATTACAATGAGCAGTTCTTC.

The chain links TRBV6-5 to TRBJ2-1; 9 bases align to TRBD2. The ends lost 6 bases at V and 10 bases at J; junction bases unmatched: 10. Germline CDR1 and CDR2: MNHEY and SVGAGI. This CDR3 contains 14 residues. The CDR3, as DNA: TGTGCCAGCAGCCTTAGCGGGGGCCCCAGGGAGCAGTTCTTC. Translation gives CASSLSGGPREQFF.

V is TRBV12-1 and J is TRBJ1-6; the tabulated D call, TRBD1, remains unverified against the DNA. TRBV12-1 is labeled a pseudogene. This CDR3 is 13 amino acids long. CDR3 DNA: TGTGCCAGCAGCTTACTACAGGGTTCACCCCTCCACTTT. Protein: CASSLLQGSPLHF.

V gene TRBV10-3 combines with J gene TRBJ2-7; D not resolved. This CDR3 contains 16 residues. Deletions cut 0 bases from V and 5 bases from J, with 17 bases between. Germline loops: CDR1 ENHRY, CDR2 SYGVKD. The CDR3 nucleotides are TGTGCCATCAGTGAGTCGGTGTCGCGGTCGAGCAACGAGCAGTACTTC. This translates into CAISESVSRSSNEQYF.

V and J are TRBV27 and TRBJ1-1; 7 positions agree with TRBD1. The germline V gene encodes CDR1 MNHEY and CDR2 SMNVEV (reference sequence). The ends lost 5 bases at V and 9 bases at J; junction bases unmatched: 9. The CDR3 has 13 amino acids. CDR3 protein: CASSPRQGIQAFF. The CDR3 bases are TGTGCCAGCAGTCCACGACAGGGAATTCAAGCTTTCTTT.

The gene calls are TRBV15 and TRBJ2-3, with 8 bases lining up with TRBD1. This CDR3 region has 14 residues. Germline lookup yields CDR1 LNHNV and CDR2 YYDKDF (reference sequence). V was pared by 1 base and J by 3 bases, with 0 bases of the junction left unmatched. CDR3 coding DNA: TGTGCCACCAGCAGAGGGACAGGGACAGATACGCAGTATTTT. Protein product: CATSRGTGTDTQYF.

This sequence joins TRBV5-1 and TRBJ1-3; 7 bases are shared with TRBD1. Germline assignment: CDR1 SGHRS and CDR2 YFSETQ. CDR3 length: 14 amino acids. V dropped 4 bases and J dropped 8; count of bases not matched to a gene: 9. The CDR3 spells CASSPDRHGDTIYF. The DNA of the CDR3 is TGCGCCAGCAGCCCGGACAGGCATGGGGACACCATATATTTT.

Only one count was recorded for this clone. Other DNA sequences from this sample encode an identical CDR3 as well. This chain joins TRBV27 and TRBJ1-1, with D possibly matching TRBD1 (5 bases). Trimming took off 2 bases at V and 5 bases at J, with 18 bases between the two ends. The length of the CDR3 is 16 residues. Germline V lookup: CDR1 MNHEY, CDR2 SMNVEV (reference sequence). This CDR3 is CASSLGQGAGETEAFF. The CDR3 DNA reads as TGTGCCAGCAGTTTAGGGCAGGGAGCGGGGGAGACTGAAGCTTTCTTT.

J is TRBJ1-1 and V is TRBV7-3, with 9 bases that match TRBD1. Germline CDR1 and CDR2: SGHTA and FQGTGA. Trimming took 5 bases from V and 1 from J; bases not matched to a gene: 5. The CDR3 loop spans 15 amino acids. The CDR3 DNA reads TGTGCCAGCAGCCTTCAGACAGGGGGGAACACTGAAGCTTTCTTT. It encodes CASSLQTGGNTEAFF.

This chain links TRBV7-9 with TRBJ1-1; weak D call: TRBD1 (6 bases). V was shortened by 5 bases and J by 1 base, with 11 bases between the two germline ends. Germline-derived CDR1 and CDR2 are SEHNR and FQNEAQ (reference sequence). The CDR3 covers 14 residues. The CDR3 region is CASSVGGANTEAFF. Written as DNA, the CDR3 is TGTGCCAGCAGCGTTGGGGGGGCGAACACTGAAGCTTTCTTT.